A selection of T cell receptor beta chains follows, all from one sample in a study of CD8 T cells in Susac syndrome. TCRdb reprocessed the immunoSEQ multiplex PCR reads via MiXCR and lists one record per CDR3 protein. The sample lists roughly 200,000 distinct CDR3 sequences, about 94% occurring once. Material: CD4+ T cells from PBMCs. Receptors were obtained from a human donor in good health. Each CDR3 is given with its conserved first and last residue. Each record gives: J gene, clone size, V gene, D gene, CDR3 protein, CDR3 DNA. The D gene is left open where the match is weak. Clone size appears in some rows only: once, few, many, or a class for an expanded clone.

TRBJ1-1 | NA | TRBV7-6 | NA | CASSLIQGNTEAFF | TGTGCCAGCAGCTTAATTCAGGGTAACACTGAAGCTTTCTTT
TRBJ2-3 | NA | TRBV29-1 | NA | CSFYAWGTTTDTQYF | TGCAGCTTCTACGCGTGGGGAACGACAACAGATACGCAGTATTTT
TRBJ1-1 | once | TRBV9 | NA | CASSVGSQPNTEAFF | TGTGCCAGCAGCGTAGGATCACAGCCGAACACTGAAGCTTTCTTT
TRBJ2-1 | NA | TRBV13 | NA | CATSEYNEQFF | TGTGCCACTAGTGAGTACAATGAGCAGTTCTTC
TRBJ2-7 | NA | TRBV28 | NA | CASSPSGGGRHEQYF | TGTGCCAGCAGTCCCTCCGGTGGGGGGAGGCACGAGCAGTACTTC
TRBJ2-6 | NA | TRBV28 | NA | CASSPNSGANVLTF | TGTGCCAGCAGCCCCAACTCTGGGGCCAACGTCCTGACTTTC
TRBJ2-7 | NA | TRBV3-1 | TRBD2 | CASSQETPGGPYEQYF | TGTGCCAGCAGCCAAGAAACCCCGGGAGGGCCCTACGAGCAGTACTTC
TRBJ1-2 | NA | TRBV28 | TRBD1 | CASRDRGHGYTF | TGTGCCAGCAGGGACAGGGGCCATGGCTACACCTTC
TRBJ2-1 | NA | TRBV9 | TRBD2 | CASSRGLAEHNEQFF | TGTGCCAGCAGCAGAGGACTAGCGGAACACAATGAGCAGTTCTTC
TRBJ1-3 | NA | TRBV27 | NA | CASSRVSGNTIYF | TGTGCCAGCAGTCGGGTCTCTGGAAACACCATATATTTT
TRBJ1-2 | NA | TRBV20-1 | NA | CSASTYRGYTF | TGCAGTGCTAGTACGTATCGTGGCTACACCTTC
TRBJ2-5 | NA | TRBV13 | NA | CASSFREATQYF | TGTGCCAGCAGCTTCAGGGAGGCGACCCAGTACTTC
TRBJ1-1 | NA | TRBV30 | NA | CAWSALSWTESTEAFF | TGTGCCTGGAGTGCACTCTCGTGGACGGAGAGCACTGAAGCTTTCTTT
TRBJ2-7 | NA | TRBV12-3/TRBV12-4 | TRBD1 | CASQGVKSYEQYF | TGTGCCAGTCAGGGGGTGAAGTCCTACGAGCAGTACTTC
TRBJ1-5 | NA | TRBV20-1 | TRBD1 | CSAKPGQVHYSNQPQHF | TGCAGTGCTAAACCGGGACAGGTCCACTATAGCAATCAGCCCCAGCATTTT
TRBJ2-3 | NA | TRBV5-1 | TRBD1 | CASSSGTGKGDTQYF | TGCGCCAGCAGCTCCGGGACAGGGAAGGGAGATACGCAGTATTTT
TRBJ2-1 | NA | TRBV6-4 | TRBD2 | CASSPGLAYNEQFF | TGTGCCAGCAGTCCGGGACTAGCCTACAATGAGCAGTTCTTC
TRBJ2-6 | NA | TRBV7-3 | NA | CASSLKHFSGANVLTF | TGTGCCAGCAGCCTGAAGCATTTCTCTGGGGCCAACGTCCTGACTTTC
TRBJ2-3 | NA | TRBV15 | TRBD2 | CATSRVQAGASDTQYF | TGTGCCACCAGCAGAGTTCAAGCGGGAGCTTCAGATACGCAGTATTTT
TRBJ2-1 | NA | TRBV9 | NA | CASSRRDILEGEQFF | TGTGCCAGCAGCAGGCGGGACATTTTGGAGGGGGAGCAGTTCTTC
TRBJ2-7 | NA | TRBV28 | NA | CASFAGTTYEQYF | TGTGCCAGCTTCGCAGGGACGACCTACGAGCAGTACTTC
TRBJ2-1 | NA | TRBV4-2 | TRBD1 | CASSPTGGNYNEQFF | TGTGCCAGCAGCCCGACAGGGGGCAACTACAATGAGCAGTTCTTC
TRBJ2-7 | NA | TRBV29-1 | TRBD1 | CSVEGTGEYEQYF | TGCAGCGTTGAAGGGACAGGGGAGTACGAGCAGTACTTC
TRBJ2-2 | NA | TRBV30 | NA | CAWSARGRDTGELFF | TGTGCCTGGAGTGCTCGAGGGCGCGACACCGGGGAGCTGTTTTTT
TRBJ2-7 | NA | TRBV27 | TRBD1 | CATSGQTGLYEQYF | TGTGCCACCTCGGGACAGACCGGACTGTACGAGCAGTACTTC
TRBJ2-1 | NA | TRBV29-1 | TRBD2 | CSVEPSTSGTQQFF | TGCAGCGTTGAACCTTCGACTAGCGGGACGCAGCAGTTCTTC
TRBJ2-7 | NA | TRBV28 | TRBD2 | CASSLSLAVYEQYF | TGTGCCAGCAGTTTAAGCCTAGCGGTCTACGAGCAGTACTTC
TRBJ2-7 | NA | TRBV7-9 | TRBD1 | CASSSGQYDYEQYF | TGTGCCAGCAGCTCGGGACAGTATGACTACGAGCAGTACTTC